The clone carrying this T cell receptor beta chain was found a few times. The antigen remains unidentified. The data stem from a study of T-cell memory formation after mild COVID-19. Findings and caveats of the study: Clones shrinking between day 15 and 85 showed a balanced CD4/CD8 split, and those that grew later tilted toward CD4+. Whether second-wave clones peaking at day 37 were SARS-CoV-2 specific went unconfirmed. Mainly CM and EM harbored the contracting CD4+ clones; mainly EMRA harbored the CD8+ ones. Several responding clones turned up in pre-infection memory, indicating that cross-reactive memory may have taken part.

V was cut by 3 bases and J by 2 bases, with 8 bases left in between. Germline assignment: CDR1 LNHNV and CDR2 YYDKDF (reference sequence). The CDR3 covers 13 residues. One entry per CDR3 protein, called by TCRdb with MiXCR from the 5' RACE reads. The sample lists 550,000 to 600,000 distinct CDR3 sequences, about 22% occurring once. The sample taken for sequencing was PBMCs or a T cell subset sorted from them (not recorded which). The chain combines TRBV15 with TRBJ2-7; D remains ambiguous. The TCR was taken from an adult woman who had mild COVID-19 (a few samples of this study predate the infection). Cell type and time point are not known. The CDR3 DNA is TGTGCCACCAGCAGCTATCACCCCTACGAGCAGTACTTC. Its translation: CATSSYHPYEQYF.